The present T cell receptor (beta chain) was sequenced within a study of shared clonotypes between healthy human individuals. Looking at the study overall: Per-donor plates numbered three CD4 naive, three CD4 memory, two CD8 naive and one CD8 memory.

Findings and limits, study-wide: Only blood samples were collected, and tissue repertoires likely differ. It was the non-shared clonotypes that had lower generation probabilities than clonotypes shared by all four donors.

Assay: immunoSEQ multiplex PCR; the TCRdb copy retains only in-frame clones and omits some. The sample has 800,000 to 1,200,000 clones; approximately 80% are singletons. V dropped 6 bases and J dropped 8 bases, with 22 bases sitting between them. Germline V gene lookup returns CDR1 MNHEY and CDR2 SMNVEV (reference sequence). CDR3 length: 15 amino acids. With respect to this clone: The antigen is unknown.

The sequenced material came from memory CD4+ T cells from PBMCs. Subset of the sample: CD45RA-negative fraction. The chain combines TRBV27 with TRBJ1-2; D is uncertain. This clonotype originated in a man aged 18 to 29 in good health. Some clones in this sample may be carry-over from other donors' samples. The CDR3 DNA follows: TGTGCCAGCAGACGAACAGTTGGTAGGGAGGGAGGCTACACCTTC. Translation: CASRRTVGREGGYTF.